The source of this TCR beta chain is a study of breast tumors, draining lymph nodes, adjacent tissues. TCRdb reanalysed the multiplex PCR reads using MiXCR and keeps one entry per CDR3 protein. The data show fewer than 200,000 distinct CDR3 sequences, with 30% to 35% seen just once and around 4% held by the top ten. The trim removed 6 bases at V and 0 bases at J, leaving 8 bases unmatched. Looked up from germline, CDR1 is MDHEN and CDR2 is SYDVKM. This CDR3 region has 17 residues. The lymph nodes were axillary draining lymph nodes from breast cancer patients. Sequencing input: axillary lymph node tissue. The TCR sequence derives from a female donor with breast cancer. Some clones in this sample may be carry-over from other donors' samples. This chain uses TRBV28 with TRBJ2-1; the match to TRBD1 covers 10 bases. The CDR3 region is CASRSGTGVSSYNEQFF. CDR3 nucleotide sequence: TGTGCCAGCAGGTCCGGGACAGGGGTGAGCTCCTACAATGAGCAGTTCTTC.